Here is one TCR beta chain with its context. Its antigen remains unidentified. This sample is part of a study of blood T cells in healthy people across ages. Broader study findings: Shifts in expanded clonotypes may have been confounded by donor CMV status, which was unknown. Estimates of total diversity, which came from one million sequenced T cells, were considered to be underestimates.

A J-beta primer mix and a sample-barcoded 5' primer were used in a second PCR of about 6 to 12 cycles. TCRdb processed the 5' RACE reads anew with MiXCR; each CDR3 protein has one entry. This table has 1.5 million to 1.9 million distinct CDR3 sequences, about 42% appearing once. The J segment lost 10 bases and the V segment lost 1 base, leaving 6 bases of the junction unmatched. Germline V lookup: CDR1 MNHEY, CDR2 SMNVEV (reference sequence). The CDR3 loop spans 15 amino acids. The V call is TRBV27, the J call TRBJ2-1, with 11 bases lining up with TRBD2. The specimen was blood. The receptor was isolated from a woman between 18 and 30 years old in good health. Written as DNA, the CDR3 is TGTGCCAGCAGTTTATGGAGTAGCGGGAGGGGCGAGCAGTTCTTC. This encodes CASSLWSSGRGEQFF.